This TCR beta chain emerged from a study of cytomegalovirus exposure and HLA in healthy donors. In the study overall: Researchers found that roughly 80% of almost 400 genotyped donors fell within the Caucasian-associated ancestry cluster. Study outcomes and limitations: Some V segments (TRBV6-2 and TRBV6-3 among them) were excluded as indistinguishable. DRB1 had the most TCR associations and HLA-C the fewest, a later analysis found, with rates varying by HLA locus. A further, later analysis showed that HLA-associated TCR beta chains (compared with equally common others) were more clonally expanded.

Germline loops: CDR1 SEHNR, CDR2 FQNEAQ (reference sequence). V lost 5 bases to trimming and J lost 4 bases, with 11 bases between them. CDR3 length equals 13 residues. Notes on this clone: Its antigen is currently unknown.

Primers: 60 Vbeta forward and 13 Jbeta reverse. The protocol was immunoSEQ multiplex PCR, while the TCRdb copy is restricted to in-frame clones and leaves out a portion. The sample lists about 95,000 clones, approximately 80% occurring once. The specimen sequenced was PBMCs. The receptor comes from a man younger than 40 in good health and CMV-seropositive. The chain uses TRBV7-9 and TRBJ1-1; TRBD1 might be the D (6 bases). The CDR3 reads CASSLKGVTEAFF. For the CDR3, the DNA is TGTGCCAGCAGCCTCAAGGGGGTCACTGAAGCTTTCTTT.